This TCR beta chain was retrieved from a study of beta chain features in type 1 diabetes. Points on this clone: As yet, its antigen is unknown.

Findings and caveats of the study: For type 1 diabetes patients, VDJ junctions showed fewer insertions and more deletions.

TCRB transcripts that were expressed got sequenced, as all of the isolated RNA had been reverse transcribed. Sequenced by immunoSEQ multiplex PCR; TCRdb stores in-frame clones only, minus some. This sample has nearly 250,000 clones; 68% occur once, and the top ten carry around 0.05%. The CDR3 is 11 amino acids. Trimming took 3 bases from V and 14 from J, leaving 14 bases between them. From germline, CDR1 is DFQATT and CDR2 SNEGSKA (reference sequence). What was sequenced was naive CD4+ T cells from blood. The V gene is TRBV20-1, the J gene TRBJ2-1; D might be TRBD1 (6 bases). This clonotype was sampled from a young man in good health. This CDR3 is CSASTRGSEFF. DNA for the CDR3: TGCAGTGCTAGCACCAGGGGTTCGGAGTTCTTC.